This paragraph reports one TCR beta chain. The target antigen is unknown. A sample-barcoded 5' primer and a J-beta primer mix were used in a second PCR of roughly 6 to 11 cycles. From each sample, at least 2.5 million paired-end reads containing CDR3 were obtained. TCRdb redid the calling of the 5' RACE reads with MiXCR, one entry per CDR3 protein. The repertoire includes fewer than 900,000 distinct CDR3 sequences, 43% of them detected once, and 20% to 25% sits in the top ten. The data originate from a study of blood T cells in healthy people across ages. This CDR3 has 14 amino acids. The ends were cut back, 0 bases at V and 6 bases at J, with 9 bases in the middle. Germline V gene data show CDR1 as SNHLY and CDR2 as FYNNEI. Study findings and constraints: Underestimates were what the diversity estimates from one million T cells were considered to be. Long-lived donors exceeded aged donors in naive CD4+ cells and diversity.

This TCR derives from a woman aged 55-75 years in good health. The chain employs TRBV2 and TRBJ2-1; D unresolved. The source material was blood. In nucleotides, the CDR3 is TGTGCCAGCAGTGAAGCTTCGCGGATCAATGAGCAGTTCTTC. It yields the protein CASSEASRINEQFF.